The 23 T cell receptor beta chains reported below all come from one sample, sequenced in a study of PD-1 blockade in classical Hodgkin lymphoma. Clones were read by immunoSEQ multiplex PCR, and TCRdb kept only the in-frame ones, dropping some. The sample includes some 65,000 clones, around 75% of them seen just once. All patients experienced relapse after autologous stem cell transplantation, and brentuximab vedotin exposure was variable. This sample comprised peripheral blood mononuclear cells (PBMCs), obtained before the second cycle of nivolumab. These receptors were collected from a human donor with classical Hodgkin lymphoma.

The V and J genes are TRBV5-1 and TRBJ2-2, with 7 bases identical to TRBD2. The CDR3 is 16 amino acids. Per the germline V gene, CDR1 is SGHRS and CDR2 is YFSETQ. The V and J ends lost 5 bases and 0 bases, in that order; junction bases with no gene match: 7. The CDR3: CASRIGSGANTGELFF. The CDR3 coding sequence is TGCGCCAGCAGGATTGGAAGCGGGGCGAACACCGGGGAGCTGTTTTTT.

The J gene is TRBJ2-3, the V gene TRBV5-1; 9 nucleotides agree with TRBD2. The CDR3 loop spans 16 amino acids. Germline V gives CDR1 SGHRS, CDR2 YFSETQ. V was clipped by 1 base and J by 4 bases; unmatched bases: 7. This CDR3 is CASSLMASGTSDTQYF. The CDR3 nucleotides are TGCGCCAGCAGCTTGATGGCTAGCGGGACCTCAGATACGCAGTATTTT. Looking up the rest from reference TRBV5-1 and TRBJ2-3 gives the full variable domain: KAGVTQTPRYLIKTRGQQVTLSCSPISGHRSVSWYQQTPGQGLQFLFEYFSETQRNKGNFPGRFSGRQFSNSRSEMNVSTLELGDSALYLCASSLMASGTSDTQYFGPGTRLTVL.

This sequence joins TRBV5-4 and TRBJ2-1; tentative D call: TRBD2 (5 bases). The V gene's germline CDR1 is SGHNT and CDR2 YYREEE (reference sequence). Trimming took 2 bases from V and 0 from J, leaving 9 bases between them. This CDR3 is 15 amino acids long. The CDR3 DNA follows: TGTGCCAGCAGCTTAGGAGGACCCTCCTACAATGAGCAGTTCTTC. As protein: CASSLGGPSYNEQFF. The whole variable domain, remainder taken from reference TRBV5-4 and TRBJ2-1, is ETGVTQSPTHLIKTRGQQVTLRCSSQSGHNTVSWYQQALGQGPQFIFQYYREEENGRGNFPPRFSGLQFPNYSSELNVNALELDDSALYLCASSLGGPSYNEQFFGPGTRLTVL.

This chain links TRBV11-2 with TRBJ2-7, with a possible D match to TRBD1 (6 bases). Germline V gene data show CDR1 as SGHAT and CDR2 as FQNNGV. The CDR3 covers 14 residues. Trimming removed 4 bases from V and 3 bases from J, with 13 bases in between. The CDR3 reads CASSSQGKYYEQYF. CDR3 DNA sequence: TGTGCCAGCAGCTCCCAGGGGAAGTACTACGAGCAGTACTTC.

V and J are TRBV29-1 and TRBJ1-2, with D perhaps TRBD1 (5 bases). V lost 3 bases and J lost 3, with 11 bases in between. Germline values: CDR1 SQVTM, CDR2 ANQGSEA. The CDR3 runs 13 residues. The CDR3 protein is CSVDRLGDYGYTF. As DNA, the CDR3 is TGCAGCGTTGATCGTTTGGGGGACTATGGCTACACCTTC.

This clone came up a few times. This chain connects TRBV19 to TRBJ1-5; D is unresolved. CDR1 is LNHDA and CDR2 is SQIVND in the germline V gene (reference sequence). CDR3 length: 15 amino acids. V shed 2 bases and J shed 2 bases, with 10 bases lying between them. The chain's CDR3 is CASSIQPRGNQPQHF. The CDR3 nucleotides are TGTGCCAGTAGTATACAACCCAGAGGCAATCAGCCCCAGCATTTT.

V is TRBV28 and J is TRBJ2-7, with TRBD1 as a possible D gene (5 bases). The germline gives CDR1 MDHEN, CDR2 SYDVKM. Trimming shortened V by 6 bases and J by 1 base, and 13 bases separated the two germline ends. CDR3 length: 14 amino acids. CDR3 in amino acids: CASRGFDRSYEQYF. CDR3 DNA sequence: TGTGCCAGCAGGGGTTTTGACAGATCCTACGAGCAGTACTTC.

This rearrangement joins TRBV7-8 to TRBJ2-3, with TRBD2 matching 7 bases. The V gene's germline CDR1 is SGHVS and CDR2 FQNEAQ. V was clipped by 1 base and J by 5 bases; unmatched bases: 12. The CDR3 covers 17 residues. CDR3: CASSLEPSGAEGDTQYF. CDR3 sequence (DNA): TGTGCCAGCAGCTTAGAGCCTAGCGGTGCGGAGGGAGATACGCAGTATTTT.

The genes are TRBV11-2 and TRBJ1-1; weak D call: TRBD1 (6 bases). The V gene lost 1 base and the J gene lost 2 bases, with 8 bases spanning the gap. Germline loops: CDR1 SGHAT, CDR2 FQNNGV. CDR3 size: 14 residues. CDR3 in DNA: TGTGCCAGCAGCTTAGGGACAGTCAACACTGAAGCTTTCTTT. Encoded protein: CASSLGTVNTEAFF.

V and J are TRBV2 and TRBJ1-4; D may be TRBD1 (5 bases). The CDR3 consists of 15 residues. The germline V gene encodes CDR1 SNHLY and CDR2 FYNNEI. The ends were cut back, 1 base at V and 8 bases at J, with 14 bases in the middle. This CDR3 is CASSEVGADGEKLFF. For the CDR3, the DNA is TGTGCCAGCAGTGAAGTCGGGGCCGATGGGGAAAAACTGTTTTTT.

The CDR3 loop is CASSLGAGQYSYNEQFF. The CDR3 nucleotides read TGTGCCAGCAGCCTGGGGGCGGGCCAGTACTCCTACAATGAGCAGTTCTTC. The V gene is TRBV5-6, the J gene TRBJ2-1; the D gene is possibly TRBD1 (6 bases). The germline V and J ends were trimmed by 4 bases and 0 bases, with 17 bases remaining between them. Germline CDR1 and CDR2: SGHDT and YYEEEE. There are 17 residues in the CDR3.

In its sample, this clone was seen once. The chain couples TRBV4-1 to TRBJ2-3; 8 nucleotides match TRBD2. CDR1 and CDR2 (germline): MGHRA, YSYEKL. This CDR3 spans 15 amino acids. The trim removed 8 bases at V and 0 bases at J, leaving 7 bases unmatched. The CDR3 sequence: CASQWTSRSTDTQYF. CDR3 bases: TGCGCCAGCCAATGGACTAGCAGAAGCACAGATACGCAGTATTTT.

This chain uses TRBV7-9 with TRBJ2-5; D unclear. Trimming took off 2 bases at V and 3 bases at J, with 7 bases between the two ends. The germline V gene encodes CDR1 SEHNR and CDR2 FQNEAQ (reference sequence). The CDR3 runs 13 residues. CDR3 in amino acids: CASSLRTEETQYF. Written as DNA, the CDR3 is TGTGCCAGCAGCTTAAGAACTGAAGAGACCCAGTACTTC.

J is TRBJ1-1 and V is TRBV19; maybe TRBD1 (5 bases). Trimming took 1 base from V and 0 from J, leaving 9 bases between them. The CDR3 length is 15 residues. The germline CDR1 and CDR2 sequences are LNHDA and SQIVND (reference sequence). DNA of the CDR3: TGTGCCAGTAGTATAGTGCCAGGGCTGAACACTGAAGCTTTCTTT. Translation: CASSIVPGLNTEAFF.

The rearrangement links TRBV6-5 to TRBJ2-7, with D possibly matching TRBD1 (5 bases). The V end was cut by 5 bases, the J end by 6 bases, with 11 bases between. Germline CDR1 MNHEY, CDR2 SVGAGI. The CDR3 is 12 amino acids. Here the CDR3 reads CASSTQGSEQYF. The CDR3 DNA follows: TGTGCCAGCAGTACTCAGGGCAGCGAGCAGTACTTC.

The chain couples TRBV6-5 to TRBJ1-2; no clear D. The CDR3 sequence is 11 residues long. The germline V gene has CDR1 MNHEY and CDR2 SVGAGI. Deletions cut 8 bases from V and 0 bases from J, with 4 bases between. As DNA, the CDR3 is TGTGCCAGCTATTCTAACTATGGCTACACCTTC. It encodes CASYSNYGYTF.

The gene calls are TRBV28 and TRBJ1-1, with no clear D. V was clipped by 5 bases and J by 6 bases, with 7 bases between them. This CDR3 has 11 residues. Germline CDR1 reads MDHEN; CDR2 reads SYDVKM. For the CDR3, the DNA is TGTGCCAGCAGTAAATTAGCTGAAGCTTTCTTT. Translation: CASSKLAEAFF.

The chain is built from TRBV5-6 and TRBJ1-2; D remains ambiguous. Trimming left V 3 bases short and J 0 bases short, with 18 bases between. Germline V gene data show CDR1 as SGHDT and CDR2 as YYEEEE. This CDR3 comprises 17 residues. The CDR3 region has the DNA TGTGCCAGCAGCTCCGGGGTGGGCCGCCTAGCTAACTATGGCTACACCTTC. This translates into CASSSGVGRLANYGYTF.

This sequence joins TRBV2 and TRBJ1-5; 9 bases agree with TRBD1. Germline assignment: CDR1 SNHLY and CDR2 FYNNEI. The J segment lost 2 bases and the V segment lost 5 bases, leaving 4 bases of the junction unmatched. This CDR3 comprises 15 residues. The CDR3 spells CASSLRDRGNQPQHF. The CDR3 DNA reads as TGTGCCAGCAGTCTCAGGGACAGGGGCAATCAGCCCCAGCATTTT.

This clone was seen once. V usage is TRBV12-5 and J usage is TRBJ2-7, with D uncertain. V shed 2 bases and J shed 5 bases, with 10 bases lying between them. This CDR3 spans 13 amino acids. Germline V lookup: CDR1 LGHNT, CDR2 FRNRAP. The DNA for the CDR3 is TGTGCTAGTGGTTTGTCCGGCGGCCACGAGCAGTACTTC. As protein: CASGLSGGHEQYF.

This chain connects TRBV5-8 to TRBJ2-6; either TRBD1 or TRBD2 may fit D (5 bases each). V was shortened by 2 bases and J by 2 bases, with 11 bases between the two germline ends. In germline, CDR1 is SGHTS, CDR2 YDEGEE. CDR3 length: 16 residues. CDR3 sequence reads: CASSLGSGPGANVLTF. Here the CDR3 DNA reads TGTGCCAGCAGCTTAGGTTCGGGGCCTGGGGCCAACGTCCTGACTTTC.

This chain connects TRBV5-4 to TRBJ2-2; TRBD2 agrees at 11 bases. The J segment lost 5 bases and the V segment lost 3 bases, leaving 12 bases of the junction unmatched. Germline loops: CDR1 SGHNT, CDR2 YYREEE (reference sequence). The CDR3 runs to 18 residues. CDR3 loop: CASSSPSSSGRRTGELFF. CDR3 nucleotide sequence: TGTGCCAGCAGCTCGCCTTCTTCTAGCGGGAGGAGAACCGGGGAGCTGTTTTTT.

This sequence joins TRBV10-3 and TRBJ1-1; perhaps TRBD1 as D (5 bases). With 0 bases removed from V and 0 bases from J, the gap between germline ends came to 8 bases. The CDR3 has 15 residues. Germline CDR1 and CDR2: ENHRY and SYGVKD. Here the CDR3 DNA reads TGTGCCATCAGTGAGTCGACAGTCCTGAACACTGAAGCTTTCTTT. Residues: CAISESTVLNTEAFF.